Listed below are T cell receptor beta chains from one sample, sequenced in a study of T cell responses to AZD1222 COVID-19 vaccine. Some clones are missing from TCRdb's copy, which holds only in-frame ones; the method was immunoSEQ multiplex PCR. The repertoire has about 150,000 clones, 75% to 90% of them found once; the top ten carry 3.5% to 5%. The material sequenced was peripheral blood, taken on day 0 of MenACWY control vaccination. These receptors originate from an adult in good health. Each CDR3 is given with its conserved first and last residue. A D gene is named only where the DNA matches it firmly. Clone size is shown for a subset of rows, as once, few, many or a class of expanded clone.

D | J | V | size | DNA | CDR3
TRBD2 | TRBJ2-7 | TRBV3-1/TRBV3-2 | few | TGTGCCAGCAGCCAAGATGGGACTAGCTCCTACGAGCAGTACTTC | CASSQDGTSSYEQYF
NA | TRBJ2-5 | TRBV13 | large | TGTGCCAGCAGCCCCCCCCTTGGCCCAGAGACCCAGTACTTC | CASSPPLGPETQYF
TRBD2 | TRBJ2-5 | TRBV3-1/TRBV3-2 | NA | TGTGCCAGCAGCCCCAGCGGGGGGGAGACCCAGTACTTC | CASSPSGGETQYF
NA | TRBJ1-1 | TRBV9 | NA | TGTGCCAGCAGCGCAGACCCCTTATGGGGCAGCACTGAAGCTTTCTTT | CASSADPLWGSTEAFF
TRBD1 | TRBJ2-7 | TRBV7-2 | NA | TGTGCCAGCAGCGCGCACCAGACAGGGAGCGAGCAGTACTTC | CASSAHQTGSEQYF
NA | TRBJ1-2 | TRBV4-1 | once | TGCGCCAGCAGCCAAGATCAGGATACCCACTCTTATGGCTACACCTTC | CASSQDQDTHSYGYTF
NA | TRBJ1-2 | TRBV6-6 | NA | TGTGCCAGCGAAACAGTGGGACGGAAGACCTATGGCTACACCTTC | CASETVGRKTYGYTF
NA | TRBJ2-6 | TRBV9 | NA | TGTGCCAGCACAAGATCCCCCTTAGATAGAGGGGGGGCCAACGTCCTGACTTTC | CASTRSPLDRGGANVLTF
NA | TRBJ2-2 | TRBV7-3 | NA | TGTGCCAGCAGCTTAACGGGGAAAGGAGCCACCGGGGAGCTGTTTTTT | CASSLTGKGATGELFF
TRBD1 | TRBJ1-1 | TRBV10-1 | NA | TGCGCCAGCAGTGATTCGACAGGGAACGTGGCTTTCTTT | CASSDSTGNVAFF
NA | TRBJ2-7 | TRBV7-9 | NA | TGTGCCAGCAGCTTAGAGTGGGGAAAAGGACCCTGGGAGCAGTACTTC | CASSLEWGKGPWEQYF
NA | TRBJ2-3 | TRBV18 | NA | TGTGCCAGCTCTCAGGGTGCGGGGGCTAGCACAGATACGCAGTATTTT | CASSQGAGASTDTQYF
NA | TRBJ2-3 | TRBV30 | NA | TGTGCCTGGAGCCCTTTAGTTACGCAGTATTTT | CAWSPLVTQYF
NA | TRBJ2-7 | TRBV24-1 | NA | TGTGCCACCAGTGGGACCTACGAGCAGTACTTC | CATSGTYEQYF
TRBD1 | TRBJ1-1 | TRBV28 | NA | TGTGCCGCAGGGGGGACAGCGAACACTGAAGCTTTCTTT | CAAGGTANTEAFF
NA | TRBJ2-5 | TRBV27 | once | TGTGCCAGCAGTTCGGGCAGGGGATTGGAGACCCAGTACTTC | CASSSGRGLETQYF
TRBD1 | TRBJ2-5 | TRBV5-6 | NA | TGTGCCAGCAGCTGGAGGACAGGGGGCGGTGAGACCCAGTACTTC | CASSWRTGGGETQYF
NA | TRBJ1-3 | TRBV2 | NA | TGTGCCAGCAGTGAGGTCCCTGGAAACACCATATATTTT | CASSEVPGNTIYF
NA | TRBJ2-3 | TRBV19 | NA | TGTGCCAGTAGTATAGATGAGGGGGGGGATACGCAGTATTTT | CASSIDEGGDTQYF
TRBD2 | TRBJ2-7 | TRBV10-2 | NA | TGCGCCAGCAGTGATTCCGGGGGGGTCTACGAGCAGTACTTC | CASSDSGGVYEQYF
NA | TRBJ2-1 | TRBV28 | NA | TGTGCCAGCAGTTTATTGGGGTATGAGCAGTTCTTC | CASSLLGYEQFF
NA | TRBJ1-4 | TRBV11-2 | NA | TGTGCCAGCAGCCGAAGGGGGGGTGCAACTAATGAAAAACTGTTTTTT | CASSRRGGATNEKLFF
NA | TRBJ1-2 | TRBV6-1 | once | TGTGCCAGCAGTGAAGGGTCCCACTATGGCTACACCTTC | CASSEGSHYGYTF
NA | TRBJ2-3 | TRBV12-5 | once | TGTGCTAGTGGTTTGAGTAGTTCCGGGCTCCATATCTCGCAGTATTTT | CASGLSSSGLHISQYF
NA | TRBJ2-5 | TRBV24-1 | NA | TGTGCCACCAGTGACTCCCGAGGGATTGGGGAGACCCAGTACTTC | CATSDSRGIGETQYF
TRBD1 | TRBJ1-3 | TRBV4-1 | NA | TGCGCCAGCAGCCGCCTAGGAAGGGTGCAGGGGGCGCGGATCTCTGGAAACACCATATATTTT | CASSRLGRVQGARISGNTIYF
TRBD1 | TRBJ1-2 | TRBV2 | NA | TGTGCCAGCAGCACAGGGGAGGAGTATGGCTACACCTTC | CASSTGEEYGYTF
NA | TRBJ2-7 | TRBV10-2 | NA | TGCGCCAGCAGTGTGCCCCGGGACGGCTCCTACGAGCAGTACTTC | CASSVPRDGSYEQYF
TRBD2 | TRBJ2-1 | TRBV5-6 | NA | TGTGCCAGCAGCTTGGCCCTAGCGGGACCCTACAATGAGCAGTTCTTC | CASSLALAGPYNEQFF
NA | TRBJ1-6 | TRBV6-9 | NA | TGTGCCAGCAGTTATCTGGCCCGCCTAAGCTCCTATAATTCACCCCTCCACTTT | CASSYLARLSSYNSPLHF
NA | TRBJ2-1 | TRBV5-8 | once | TGTGCCAGCAGCTTCCGGACAAGGGGGGGATTCTCCTACAATGAGCAGTTCTTC | CASSFRTRGGFSYNEQFF
NA | TRBJ2-2 | TRBV6-1 | NA | TGTGCCAGCAGTGAATTAAGCACGAACACCGGGGAGCTGTTTTTT | CASSELSTNTGELFF
NA | TRBJ1-1 | TRBV5-1 | NA | TGCGCCAGCAGCTTGGCGAATTTGAACACTGAAGCTTTCTTT | CASSLANLNTEAFF
NA | TRBJ2-1 | TRBV7-2 | NA | TGTGCCAGCAGCGTGCGAGGGGGGAATGAGCAGTTCTTC | CASSVRGGNEQFF
NA | TRBJ1-1 | TRBV7-9 | NA | TGTGCCAGCAGCTCCAGGGGTGGGACTGAAGCTTTCTTT | CASSSRGGTEAFF
TRBD1 | TRBJ1-6 | TRBV6-5 | NA | TGTGCCAGCAACCCTTTACGGGACAGTCCTTCGGCCCTCCACTTT | CASNPLRDSPSALHF
TRBD2 | TRBJ2-5 | TRBV15 | NA | TGTGCCACCAGCAGAGACCGTGGGACCGGGAGGGAGACCCAGTACTTC | CATSRDRGTGRETQYF
NA | TRBJ1-1 | TRBV28 | NA | TGTGCCAGCAGTAACAGGGTGGGGGCTTTCTTT | CASSNRVGAFF
TRBD1 | TRBJ1-2 | TRBV19 | NA | TGTGCCAGTAGTTGGGGACAGGGGGCCTATGGCTACACCTTC | CASSWGQGAYGYTF
NA | TRBJ1-4 | TRBV7-3 | NA | TGTGCCAGCAGCTTAAGGGGCCGGAGGGGTGAAAAACTGTTTTTT | CASSLRGRRGEKLFF
NA | TRBJ2-2 | TRBV11-3 | NA | TGTGCCAGCAGCTTCCGGGGGACTGCCGGGGAGCTGTTTTTT | CASSFRGTAGELFF
TRBD1 | TRBJ1-6 | TRBV19 | NA | TGTGCCAGTAGTGGCGGGACAGGGAATTCACCCCTCCACTTT | CASSGGTGNSPLHF
TRBD1 | TRBJ1-5 | TRBV7-3 | NA | TGTGCCAGCAGCTTAAGACAGGGGTTTTCGAATCAGCCCCAGCATTTT | CASSLRQGFSNQPQHF
NA | TRBJ2-5 | TRBV7-9 | NA | TGTGCCAGCAGCTTAGCGGCTCTGGAGACCCAGTACTTC | CASSLAALETQYF
NA | TRBJ1-5 | TRBV5-6 | NA | TGTGCCAGCAGCTCGGAAGCTGCTGGCAATCAGCCCCAGCATTTT | CASSSEAAGNQPQHF
TRBD1 | TRBJ2-2 | TRBV4-1 | NA | TGCGCCAGCAGGCGGACAGGTGGGGACACCGGGGAGCTGTTTTTT | CASRRTGGDTGELFF
NA | TRBJ1-2 | TRBV2 | NA | TGTGCCAGCCCCGATAACTATGGCTACACCTTC | CASPDNYGYTF
NA | TRBJ1-1 | TRBV7-7 | NA | TGTGCCAGCAGCCCGCTGACACTAAACACTGAAGCTTTCTTT | CASSPLTLNTEAFF
NA | TRBJ1-4 | TRBV30 | NA | TGTGCCTGGAGTGTTCGGGCAGGGGATGAAAAACTGTTTTTT | CAWSVRAGDEKLFF
TRBD1 | TRBJ2-2 | TRBV7-9 | NA | TGTGCCAGCAGACCGGGACAGGGGGGCACCGGGGAGCTGTTTTTT | CASRPGQGGTGELFF
NA | TRBJ2-1 | TRBV7-9 | once | TGTGCCAGCAGCTTAGTTTCCCTCCACAATGAGCAGTTCTTC | CASSLVSLHNEQFF
NA | TRBJ1-6 | TRBV12-3/TRBV12-4 | NA | TGTGCCAGCGGTAGCTATAATTCACCCCTCCACTTT | CASGSYNSPLHF
NA | TRBJ1-1 | TRBV4-1 | NA | TGCGCCAGCAGCTTAACGTCCAGAGTCGAAGCTTTCTTT | CASSLTSRVEAFF
NA | TRBJ1-5 | TRBV11-2 | NA | TGTGCCAGCAGCCTAAATAATCAGCCCCAGCATTTT | CASSLNNQPQHF
NA | TRBJ1-5 | TRBV19 | NA | TGTGCCAGTAGTATAGGCCCTCGGCCCCAGCATTTT | CASSIGPRPQHF
TRBD1 | TRBJ1-5 | TRBV6-2/TRBV6-3 | NA | TGTGCCAGCAGTTATATCGACAGGGGAGGCCTTCCGGGCAATCAGCCCCAGCATTTT | CASSYIDRGGLPGNQPQHF
NA | TRBJ1-5 | TRBV27 | NA | TGTGCCAGCAGTTTATCCCCCCCGGGCAATCAGCCCCAGCATTTT | CASSLSPPGNQPQHF
TRBD1 | TRBJ1-1 | TRBV5-4 | NA | TGTGCCAGCAGCGTTACCCCTAGGGACAGGGAATTAGCTTTCTTT | CASSVTPRDRELAFF